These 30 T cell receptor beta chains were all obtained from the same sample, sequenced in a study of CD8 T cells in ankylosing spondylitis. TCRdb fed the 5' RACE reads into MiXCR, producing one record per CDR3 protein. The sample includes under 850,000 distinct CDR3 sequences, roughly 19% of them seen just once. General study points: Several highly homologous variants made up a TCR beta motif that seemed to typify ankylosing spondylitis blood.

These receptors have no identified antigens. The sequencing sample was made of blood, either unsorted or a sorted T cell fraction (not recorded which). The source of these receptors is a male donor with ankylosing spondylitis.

CDR3 DNA: TGCGCCAGCAGCCAAGTGTCTAGACGCACAGATACGCAGTATTTT. This sequence encodes CASSQVSRRTDTQYF. This sequence joins TRBV4-1 and TRBJ2-3; D call uncertain. Trimming removed 1 base at V and 1 base at J, with 9 bases between. Per the germline V gene, CDR1 is MGHRA and CDR2 is YSYEKL. CDR3 size: 15 residues.

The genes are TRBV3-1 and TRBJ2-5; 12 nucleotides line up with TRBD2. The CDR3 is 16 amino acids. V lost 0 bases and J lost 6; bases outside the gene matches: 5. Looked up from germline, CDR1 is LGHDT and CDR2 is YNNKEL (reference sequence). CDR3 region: CASSQDLAGGRKTQYF. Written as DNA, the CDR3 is TGTGCCAGCAGCCAAGATCTAGCGGGGGGGAGGAAGACCCAGTACTTC.

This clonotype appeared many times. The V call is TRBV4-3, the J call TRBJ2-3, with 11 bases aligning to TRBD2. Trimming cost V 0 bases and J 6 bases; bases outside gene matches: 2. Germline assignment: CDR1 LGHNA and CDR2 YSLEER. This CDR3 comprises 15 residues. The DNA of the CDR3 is TGCGCCAGCAGCCAAGAGTCTAGCGGGGGGGATACGCAGTATTTT. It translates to CASSQESSGGDTQYF.

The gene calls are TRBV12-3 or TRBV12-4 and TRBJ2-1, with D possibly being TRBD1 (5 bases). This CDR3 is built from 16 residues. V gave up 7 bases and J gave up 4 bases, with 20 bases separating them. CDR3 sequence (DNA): TGTGCCAGCAATCGCATTGGGGCCGGAACATACAATGAGCAGTTCTTC. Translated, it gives CASNRIGAGTYNEQFF.

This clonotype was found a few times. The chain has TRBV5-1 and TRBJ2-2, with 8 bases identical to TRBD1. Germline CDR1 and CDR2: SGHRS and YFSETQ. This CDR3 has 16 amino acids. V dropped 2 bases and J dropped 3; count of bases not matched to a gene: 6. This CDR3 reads CASSLRQGRDTGELFF. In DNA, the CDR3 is TGCGCCAGCAGCTTAAGACAGGGGAGAGACACCGGGGAGCTGTTTTTT.

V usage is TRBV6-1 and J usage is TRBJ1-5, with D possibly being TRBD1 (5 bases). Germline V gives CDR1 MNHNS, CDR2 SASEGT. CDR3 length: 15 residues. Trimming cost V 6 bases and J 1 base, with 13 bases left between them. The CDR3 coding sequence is TGTGCCAGCAGACGAAGGGGCAGGAGCAATCAGCCCCAGCATTTT. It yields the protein CASRRRGRSNQPQHF.

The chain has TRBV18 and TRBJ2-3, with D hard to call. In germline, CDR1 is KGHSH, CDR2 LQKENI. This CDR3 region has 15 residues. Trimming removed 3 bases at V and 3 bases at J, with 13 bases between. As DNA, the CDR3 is TGTGCCAGCTCACCGGTGGACCAATATACAGATACGCAGTATTTT. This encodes CASSPVDQYTDTQYF.

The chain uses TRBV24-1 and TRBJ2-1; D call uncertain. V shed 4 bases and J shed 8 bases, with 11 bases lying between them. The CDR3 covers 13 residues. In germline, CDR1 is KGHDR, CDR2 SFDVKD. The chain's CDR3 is CATSDDGLDEQFF. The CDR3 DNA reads TGTGCCACCAGTGACGACGGCTTGGATGAGCAGTTCTTC.

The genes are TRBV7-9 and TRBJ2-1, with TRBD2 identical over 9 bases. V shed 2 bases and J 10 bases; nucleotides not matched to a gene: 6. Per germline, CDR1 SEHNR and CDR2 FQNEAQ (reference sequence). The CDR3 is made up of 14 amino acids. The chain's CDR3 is CASSLPGTSREQFF. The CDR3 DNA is TGTGCCAGCAGCTTACCCGGGACTAGCAGGGAGCAGTTCTTC.

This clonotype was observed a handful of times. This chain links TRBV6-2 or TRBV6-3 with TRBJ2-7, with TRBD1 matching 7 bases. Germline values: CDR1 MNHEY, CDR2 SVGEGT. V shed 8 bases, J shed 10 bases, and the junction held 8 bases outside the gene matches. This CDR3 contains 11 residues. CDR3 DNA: TGTGCCAGCTCCGACAGGGATTCTCAGTACTTC. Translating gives CASSDRDSQYF.

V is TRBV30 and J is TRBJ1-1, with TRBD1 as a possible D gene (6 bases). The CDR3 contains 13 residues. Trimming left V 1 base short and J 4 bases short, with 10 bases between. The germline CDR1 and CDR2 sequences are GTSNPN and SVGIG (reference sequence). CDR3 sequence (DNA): TGTGCCTGGAGTGAGCAGGGGAGCACTGAAGCTTTCTTT. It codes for CAWSEQGSTEAFF.

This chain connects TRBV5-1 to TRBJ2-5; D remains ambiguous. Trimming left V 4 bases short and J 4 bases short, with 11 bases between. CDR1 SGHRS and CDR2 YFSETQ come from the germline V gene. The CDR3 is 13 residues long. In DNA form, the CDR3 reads TGCGCCAGCAGCCAAACTACCCCAGAGACCCAGTACTTC. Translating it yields CASSQTTPETQYF.

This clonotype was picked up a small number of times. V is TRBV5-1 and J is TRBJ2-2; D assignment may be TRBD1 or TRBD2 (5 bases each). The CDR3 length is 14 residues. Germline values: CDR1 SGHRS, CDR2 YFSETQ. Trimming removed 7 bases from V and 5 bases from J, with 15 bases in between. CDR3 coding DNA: TGCGCCAGCGAAGGACATCCGGGGACCGGGGAGCTGTTTTTT. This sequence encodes CASEGHPGTGELFF.

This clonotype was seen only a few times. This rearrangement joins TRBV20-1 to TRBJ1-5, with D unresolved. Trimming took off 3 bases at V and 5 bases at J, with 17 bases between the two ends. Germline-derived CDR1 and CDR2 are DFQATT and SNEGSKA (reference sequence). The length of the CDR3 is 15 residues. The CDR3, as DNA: TGCAGTGCTAGTATCCATCTAGAACGGCATCAGCCCCAGCATTTT. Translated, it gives CSASIHLERHQPQHF.

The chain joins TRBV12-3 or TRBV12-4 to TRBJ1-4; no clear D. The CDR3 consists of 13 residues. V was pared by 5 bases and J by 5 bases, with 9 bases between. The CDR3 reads CASSGQTNEKLFF. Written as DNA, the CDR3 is TGTGCCAGCAGTGGGCAGACGAATGAAAAACTGTTTTTT.

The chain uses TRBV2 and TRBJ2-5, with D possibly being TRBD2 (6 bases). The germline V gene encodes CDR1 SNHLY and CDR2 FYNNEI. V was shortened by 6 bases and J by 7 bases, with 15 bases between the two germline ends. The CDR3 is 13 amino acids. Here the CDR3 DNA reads TGTGCCAGCAGCGGGGAGGTTCAGTGGACCCAGTACTTC. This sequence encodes CASSGEVQWTQYF.

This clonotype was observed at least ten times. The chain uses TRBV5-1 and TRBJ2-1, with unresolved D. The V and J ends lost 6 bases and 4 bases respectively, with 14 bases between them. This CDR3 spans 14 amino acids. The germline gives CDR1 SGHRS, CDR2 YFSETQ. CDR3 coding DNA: TGCGCCAGCAACTGGGGTACCGGTTACAATGAGCAGTTCTTC. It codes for CASNWGTGYNEQFF.

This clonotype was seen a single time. CDR3 sequence reads: CASSPGLGDSRYTQYF. Here the CDR3 DNA reads TGTGCCAGCAGCCCGGGTCTCGGGGACTCCAGGTATACGCAGTATTTT. This rearrangement joins TRBV7-9 to TRBJ2-3; TRBD2 might be the D (6 bases). Germline V gene lookup returns CDR1 SEHNR and CDR2 FQNEAQ (reference sequence). V dropped 5 bases and J dropped 7 bases, with 22 bases sitting between them. The CDR3 length is 16 residues.

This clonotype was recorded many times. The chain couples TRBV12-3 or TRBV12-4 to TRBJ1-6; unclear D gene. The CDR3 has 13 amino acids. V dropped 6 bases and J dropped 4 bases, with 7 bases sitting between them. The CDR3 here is CASRALYNSPLHF. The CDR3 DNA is TGTGCCAGCAGAGCCTTATATAATTCACCCCTCCACTTT.

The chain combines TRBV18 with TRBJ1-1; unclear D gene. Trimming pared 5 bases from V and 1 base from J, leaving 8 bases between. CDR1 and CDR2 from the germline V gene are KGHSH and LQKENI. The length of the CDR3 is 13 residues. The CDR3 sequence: CASSTSKNTEAFF. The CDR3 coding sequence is TGTGCCAGCTCAACATCCAAGAACACTGAAGCTTTCTTT. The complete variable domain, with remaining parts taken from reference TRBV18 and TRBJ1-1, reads NAGVMQNPRHLVRRRGQEARLRCSPMKGHSHVYWYRQLPEEGLKFMVYLQKENIIDESGMPKERFSAEFPKEGPSILRIQQVVRGDSAAYFCASSTSKNTEAFFGQGTRLTVV.

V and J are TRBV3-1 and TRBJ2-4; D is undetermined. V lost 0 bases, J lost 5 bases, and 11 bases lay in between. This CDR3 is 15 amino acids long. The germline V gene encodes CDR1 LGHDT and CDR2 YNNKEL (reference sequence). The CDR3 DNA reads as TGTGCCAGCAGCCAAGATAGGGCAGAACAAAACATTCAGTACTTC. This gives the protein CASSQDRAEQNIQYF. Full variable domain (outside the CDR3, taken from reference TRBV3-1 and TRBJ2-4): DTAVSQTPKYLVTQMGNDKSIKCEQNLGHDTMYWYKQDSKKFLKIMFSYNNKELIINETVPNRFSPKSPDKAHLNLHINSLELGDSAVYFCASSQDRAEQNIQYFGAGTRLSVL.

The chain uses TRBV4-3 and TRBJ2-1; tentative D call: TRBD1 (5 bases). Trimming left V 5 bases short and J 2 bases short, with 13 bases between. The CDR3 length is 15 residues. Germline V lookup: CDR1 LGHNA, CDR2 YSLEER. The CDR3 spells CASSALGPPYNEQFF. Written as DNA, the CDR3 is TGCGCCAGCAGCGCACTGGGGCCTCCCTACAATGAGCAGTTCTTC.

The CDR3 reads CASSLEAGGAETQYF. The CDR3 coding sequence is TGTGCCAGCAGTTTGGAGGCAGGGGGCGCAGAGACCCAGTACTTC. The gene calls are TRBV12-3 or TRBV12-4 and TRBJ2-5; 8 bases fit TRBD1. The trim removed 3 bases at V and 4 bases at J, leaving 7 bases unmatched. CDR3 length equals 15 residues.

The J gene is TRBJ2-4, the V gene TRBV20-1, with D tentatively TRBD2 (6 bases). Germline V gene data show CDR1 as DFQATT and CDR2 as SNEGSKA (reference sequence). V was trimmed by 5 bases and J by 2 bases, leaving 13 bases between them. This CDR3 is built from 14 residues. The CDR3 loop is CSAGLPRSKNIQYF. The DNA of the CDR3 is TGCAGTGCTGGACTACCTCGTTCCAAAAACATTCAGTACTTC.

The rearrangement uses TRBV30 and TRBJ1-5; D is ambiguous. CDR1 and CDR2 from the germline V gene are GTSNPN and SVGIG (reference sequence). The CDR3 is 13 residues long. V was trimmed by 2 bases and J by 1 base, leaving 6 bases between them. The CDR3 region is CAWSTESNQPQHF. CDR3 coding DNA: TGTGCCTGGAGTACTGAAAGCAATCAGCCCCAGCATTTT.

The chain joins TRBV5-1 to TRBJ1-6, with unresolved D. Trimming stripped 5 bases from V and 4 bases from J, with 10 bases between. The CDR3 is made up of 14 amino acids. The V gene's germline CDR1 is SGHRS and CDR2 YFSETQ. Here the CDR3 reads CASRGGSYNSPLHF. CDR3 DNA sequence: TGCGCCAGCAGGGGCGGGAGTTATAATTCACCCCTCCACTTT.

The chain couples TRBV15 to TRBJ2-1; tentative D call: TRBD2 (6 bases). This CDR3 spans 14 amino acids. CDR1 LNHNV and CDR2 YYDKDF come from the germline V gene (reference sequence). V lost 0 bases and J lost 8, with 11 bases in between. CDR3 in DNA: TGTGCCACCAGCAGAGATAGGAGGGTCGATGAGCAGTTCTTC. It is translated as CATSRDRRVDEQFF.

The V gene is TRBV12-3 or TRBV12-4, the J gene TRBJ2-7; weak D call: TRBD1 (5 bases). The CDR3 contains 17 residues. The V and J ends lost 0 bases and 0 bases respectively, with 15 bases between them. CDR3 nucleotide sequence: TGTGCCAGCAGTTTAGCCCCGACAGTCAGGAGCTCCTACGAGCAGTACTTC. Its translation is CASSLAPTVRSSYEQYF.

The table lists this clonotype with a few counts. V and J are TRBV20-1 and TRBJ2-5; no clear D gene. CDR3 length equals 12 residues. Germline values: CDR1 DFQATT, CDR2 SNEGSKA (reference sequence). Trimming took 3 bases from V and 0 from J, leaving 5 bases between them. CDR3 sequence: CSARLDQETQYF. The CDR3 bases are TGCAGTGCTAGGTTGGACCAAGAGACCCAGTACTTC.

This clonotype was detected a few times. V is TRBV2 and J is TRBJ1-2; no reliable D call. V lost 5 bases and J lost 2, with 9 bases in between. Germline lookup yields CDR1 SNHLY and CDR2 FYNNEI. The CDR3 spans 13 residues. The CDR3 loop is CASSQPGNYGYTF. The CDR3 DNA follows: TGTGCCAGCAGTCAACCAGGAAACTATGGCTACACCTTC. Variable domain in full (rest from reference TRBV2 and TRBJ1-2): EPEVTQTPSHQVTQMGQEVILRCVPISNHLYFYWYRQILGQKVEFLVSFYNNEISEKSEIFDDQFSVERPDGSNFTLKIRSTKLEDSAMYFCASSQPGNYGYTFGSGTRLTVV.